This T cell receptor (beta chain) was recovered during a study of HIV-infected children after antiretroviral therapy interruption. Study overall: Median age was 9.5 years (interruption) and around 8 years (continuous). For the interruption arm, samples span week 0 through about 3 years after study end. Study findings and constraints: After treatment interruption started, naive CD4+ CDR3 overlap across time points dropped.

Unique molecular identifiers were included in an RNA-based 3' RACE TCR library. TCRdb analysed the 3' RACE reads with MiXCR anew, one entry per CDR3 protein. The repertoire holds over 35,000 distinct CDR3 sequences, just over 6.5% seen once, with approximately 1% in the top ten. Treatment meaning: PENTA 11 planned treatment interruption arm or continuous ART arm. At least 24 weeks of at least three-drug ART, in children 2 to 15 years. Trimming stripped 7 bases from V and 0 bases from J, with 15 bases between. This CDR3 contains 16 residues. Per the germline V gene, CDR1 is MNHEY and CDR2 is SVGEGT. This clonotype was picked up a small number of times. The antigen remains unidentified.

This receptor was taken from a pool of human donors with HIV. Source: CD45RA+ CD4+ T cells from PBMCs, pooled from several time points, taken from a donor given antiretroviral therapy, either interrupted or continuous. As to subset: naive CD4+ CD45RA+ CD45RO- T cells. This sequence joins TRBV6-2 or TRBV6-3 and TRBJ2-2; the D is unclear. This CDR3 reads CASTPWGAANTGELFF. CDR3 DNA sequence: TGTGCCAGCACCCCGTGGGGTGCCGCGAACACCGGGGAGCTGTTTTTT.